This T cell receptor (beta chain) was recovered during a study of vaccination effects on CD4 cells after COVID-19. Study-level background: Post-vaccine sampling occurred a median 72 days after the second dose.

Regarding the study as a whole: The study found that only 1 of 255 vaccine-induced clones from healthy vaccinees cross-reacted with common cold coronaviruses.

Of note for this clone: Its antigen is undetermined.

Libraries were prepared by immunoSEQ multiplex PCR; TCRdb keeps only in-frame clonotypes and omits some of them. The sample has tens of thousands of clones, 75% to 85% seen once. Before any sequencing was done, the ViraFEST assay used viral peptide pools to expand antigen-specific CD4+ T cells. CD4+ T cells were isolated after less than 13 days of culture. Each person got two doses of an mRNA SARS-CoV-2 vaccine, BNT162b2 or mRNA-1273. Cultivation was performed at two million PBMC per well with around 10 IU/ml IL-2 and around 10 ug/ml peptides added. On day 3 and again on day 7, half the medium was replaced with IL-2 medium. CDR1 LGHDT and CDR2 YNNKEL come from the germline V gene (reference sequence). Trimming removed 0 bases from V and 8 bases from J; junction bases left unmatched: 14. This CDR3 comprises 18 residues.

This sample comprised CD4+ T cells from PBMCs cultured with HCoV-OC43 spike peptides, obtained after COVID-19 vaccination. Subset of the sample: HCoV-OC43 spike overlapping peptide pool stimulation. The chain combines TRBV3-1 (or the pseudogene TRBV3-2) with TRBJ2-1; 9 bases fit TRBD1. The receptor was derived from a human donor who received a COVID-19 vaccine. CDR3 coding DNA: TGTGCCAGCAGCCAAGAAAGGGGGTGGACAGGGGCCTTCGATGAGCAGTTCTTC. It yields the protein CASSQERGWTGAFDEQFF.